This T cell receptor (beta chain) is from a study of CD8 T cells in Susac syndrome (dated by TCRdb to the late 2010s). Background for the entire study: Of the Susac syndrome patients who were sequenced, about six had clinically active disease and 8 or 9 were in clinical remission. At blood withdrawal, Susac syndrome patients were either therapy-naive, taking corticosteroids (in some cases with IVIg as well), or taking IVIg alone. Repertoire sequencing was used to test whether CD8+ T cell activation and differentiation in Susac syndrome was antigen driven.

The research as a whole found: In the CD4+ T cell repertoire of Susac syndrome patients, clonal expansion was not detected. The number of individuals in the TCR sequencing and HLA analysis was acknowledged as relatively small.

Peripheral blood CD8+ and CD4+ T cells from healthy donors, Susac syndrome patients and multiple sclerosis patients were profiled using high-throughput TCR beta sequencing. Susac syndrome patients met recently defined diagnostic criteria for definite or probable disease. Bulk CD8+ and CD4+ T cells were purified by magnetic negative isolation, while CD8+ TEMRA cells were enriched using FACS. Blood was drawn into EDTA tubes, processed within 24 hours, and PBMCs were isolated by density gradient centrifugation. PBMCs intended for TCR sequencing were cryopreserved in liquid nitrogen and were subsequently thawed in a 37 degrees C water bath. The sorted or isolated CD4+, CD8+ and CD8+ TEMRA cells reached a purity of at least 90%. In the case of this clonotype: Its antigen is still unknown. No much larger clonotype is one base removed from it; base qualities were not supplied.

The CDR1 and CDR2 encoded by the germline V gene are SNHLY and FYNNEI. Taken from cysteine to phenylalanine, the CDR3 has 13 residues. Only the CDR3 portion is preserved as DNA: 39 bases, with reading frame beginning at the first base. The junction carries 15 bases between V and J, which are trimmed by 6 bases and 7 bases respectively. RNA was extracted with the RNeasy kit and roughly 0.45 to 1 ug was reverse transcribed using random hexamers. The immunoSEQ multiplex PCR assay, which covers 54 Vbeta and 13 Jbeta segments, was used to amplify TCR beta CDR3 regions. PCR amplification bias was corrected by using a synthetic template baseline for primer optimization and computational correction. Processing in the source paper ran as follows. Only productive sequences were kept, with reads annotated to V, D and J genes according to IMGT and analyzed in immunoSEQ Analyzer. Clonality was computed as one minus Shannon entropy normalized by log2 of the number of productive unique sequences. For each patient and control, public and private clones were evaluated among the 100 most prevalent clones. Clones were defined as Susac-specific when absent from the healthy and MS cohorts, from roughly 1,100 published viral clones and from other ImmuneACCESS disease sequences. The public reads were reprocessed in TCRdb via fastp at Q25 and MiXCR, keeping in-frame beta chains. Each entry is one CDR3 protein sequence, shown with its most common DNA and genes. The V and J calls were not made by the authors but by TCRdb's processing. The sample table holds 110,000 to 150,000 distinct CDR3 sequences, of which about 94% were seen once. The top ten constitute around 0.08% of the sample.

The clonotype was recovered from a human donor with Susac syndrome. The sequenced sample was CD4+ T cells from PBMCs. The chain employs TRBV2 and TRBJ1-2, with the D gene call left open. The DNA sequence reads TGTGCCAGCAGCATCCAAGGACGGAGTGGCTACACCTTC. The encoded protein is CASSIQGRSGYTF.